Each of the 11 T cell receptor beta chains below was sequenced from the same sample in a study of identical twins. MiXCR was run by TCRdb on the 5' RACE reads, yielding one entry per CDR3 protein. This sample yields just over 450,000 distinct CDR3 sequences, of which 14% are seen a single time; around 0.52% belongs to the top ten. The sample also formed part of further work on yellow fever vaccine responses in identical twins.

The source material was CD4+ T cells sorted from blood. The origin of the receptors is a woman aged 18 to 35 in good health.

This clonotype has more than one count but fewer than ten. The V call is TRBV10-2, the J call TRBJ2-1; D possibly corresponds to TRBD2 (7 bases). The CDR3 spans 15 residues. Per the germline V gene, CDR1 is WSHSY and CDR2 is SAAADI. V was pared by 9 bases and J by 4 bases, with 19 bases between. CDR3: CASSGGGPPYNEQFF. The CDR3 nucleotides read TGCGCCAGTTCCGGCGGGGGCCCCCCTTACAATGAGCAGTTCTTC.

This clonotype was seen a handful of times. CDR3 coding DNA: TGTGCCAGCAGTGGGGACAGGGCTATGTGGGCTTTCTTT. Protein sequence: CASSGDRAMWAFF. V and J are TRBV2 and TRBJ1-1; 9 nucleotides align to TRBD1. Germline V gene data show CDR1 as SNHLY and CDR2 as FYNNEI. CDR3 length: 13 residues. V gave up 4 bases and J gave up 11 bases; unmatched junction bases: 8.

The CDR3 is CASRDRDSYEKLFF. CDR3 nucleotide sequence: TGTGCCAGCAGAGACAGGGATTCCTATGAAAAACTGTTTTTT. The genes are TRBV2 and TRBJ1-4; 7 nucleotides agree with TRBD1. Germline values: CDR1 SNHLY, CDR2 FYNNEI. The CDR3 contains 14 residues. J lost 6 bases, V lost 6 bases, and 7 bases had no gene match.

In this sample, this clonotype turned up a few times. The chain recombines TRBV27 with TRBJ2-3; D not resolved. The germline V gene has CDR1 MNHEY and CDR2 SMNVEV (reference sequence). Between the trimmed V and J ends, which lost 5 bases and 0 bases, there was a span of 12 bases. This CDR3 is 15 amino acids long. DNA of the CDR3: TGTGCCAGCAGTAACTTCCTCCGTAGCACAGATACGCAGTATTTT. It encodes CASSNFLRSTDTQYF.

This chain connects TRBV7-9 to TRBJ2-1; 7 bases map to TRBD2. The V gene end was trimmed by 5 bases and the J gene end by 7 bases; junction bases not matched to a gene: 8. The CDR3 is 14 amino acids. The germline CDR1 and CDR2 sequences are SEHNR and FQNEAQ (reference sequence). The CDR3 coding sequence is TGTGCCAGCAGCCCTGGTCGGGGGGATAATGAGCAGTTCTTC. Protein: CASSPGRGDNEQFF.

The chain carries TRBV28 and TRBJ2-7, with TRBD2 matching 14 bases. V was pared by 3 bases and J by 2 bases, with 0 bases of the junction left unmatched. This CDR3 has 15 amino acids. The V gene's germline CDR1 is MDHEN and CDR2 SYDVKM. CDR3 sequence reads: CASSLTSGRAYEQYF. CDR3 nucleotides: TGTGCCAGCAGTTTGACTAGCGGGAGGGCCTACGAGCAGTACTTC.

This clonotype has just a few counts. The chain joins TRBV20-1 to TRBJ2-5; D remains ambiguous. CDR1 is DFQATT and CDR2 is SNEGSKA in the germline V gene (reference sequence). The ends were cut back, 3 bases at V and 3 bases at J, with 8 bases in the middle. The CDR3 sequence is 12 residues long. CDR3 sequence reads: CSASRPKETQYF. CDR3 bases: TGCAGTGCTAGCCGACCGAAAGAGACCCAGTACTTC.

The chain has TRBV3-1 and TRBJ2-4; D perhaps matches TRBD2 (7 bases). This CDR3 has 16 residues. Between the trimmed V and J ends, which lost 3 bases and 3 bases, there was a span of 15 bases. Germline V gene lookup returns CDR1 LGHDT and CDR2 YNNKEL (reference sequence). The DNA for the CDR3 is TGTGCCAGCAGCCACCTGGGGGGAGGGGGCAAAAACATTCAGTACTTC. This sequence encodes CASSHLGGGGKNIQYF.

This clonotype was picked up a small number of times. The chain recombines TRBV28 with TRBJ2-7; D is possibly TRBD1 (6 bases). Trimming took off 3 bases at V and 8 bases at J, with 11 bases between the two ends. The CDR3 covers 12 residues. CDR1 and CDR2 from the germline V gene are MDHEN and SYDVKM. As DNA, the CDR3 is TGTGCCAGCAGTTTCCGACAGGCGCAGCAGTACTTC. Translating gives CASSFRQAQQYF.

There are a few counts of this clonotype. The V call is TRBV3-1, the J call TRBJ1-2, with D unresolved. Germline V gives CDR1 LGHDT, CDR2 YNNKEL (reference sequence). Trimming cost V 0 bases and J 8 bases, with 7 bases left between them. The CDR3 sequence is 12 residues long. The CDR3, as DNA: TGTGCCAGCAGCCAAGATATCCGGGGCTACACCTTC. This sequence encodes CASSQDIRGYTF.

The chain carries TRBV6-2 or TRBV6-3 and TRBJ2-1; tentatively, D is TRBD2 (6 bases). Trimming stripped 6 bases from V and 6 bases from J, with 15 bases between. This CDR3 is built from 14 residues. Germline V gives CDR1 MNHEY, CDR2 SVGEGT. The CDR3 bases are TGTGCCAGCAGAAGGGGAGGAGCTGCCAATGAGCAGTTCTTC. It translates to CASRRGGAANEQFF.